The T cell receptor beta chain under discussion was sequenced for a study of blood T cell repertoires in COVID-19. About the research overall: Both acute and convalescent COVID-19 samples were obtained from the United States, Italy and Spain. PBMCs, B-cell-depleted T cells, or T cells were the source of the cDNA or gDNA that made up the material.

Patients at the Seattle site were enrolled during active infection and followed longitudinally. In the original workflow: Estimation of nucleated cell counts was performed using reference gene primer amplification. Profiling relied on immunoSEQ multiplex PCR, and the TCRdb table lists in-frame clones only, not all of them. That table is the source of V, J and clone size, and D and trimming were worked out from the DNA. The profile shows over 150,000 clones, around 84% of them singletons. Deletions cut 4 bases from V and 3 bases from J, with 3 bases between. Germline V CDR1 and CDR2: SEHNR, FQNEAQ (reference sequence). The CDR3 is 12 residues long.

The clonotype was recovered from an older woman with COVID-19, enrolled during active disease. Input material: peripheral blood. This sequence joins TRBV7-9 and TRBJ2-2; D ambiguous. The CDR3: CASSSYTGELFF. The CDR3 nucleotides read TGTGCCAGCAGCTCCTACACCGGGGAGCTGTTTTTT.